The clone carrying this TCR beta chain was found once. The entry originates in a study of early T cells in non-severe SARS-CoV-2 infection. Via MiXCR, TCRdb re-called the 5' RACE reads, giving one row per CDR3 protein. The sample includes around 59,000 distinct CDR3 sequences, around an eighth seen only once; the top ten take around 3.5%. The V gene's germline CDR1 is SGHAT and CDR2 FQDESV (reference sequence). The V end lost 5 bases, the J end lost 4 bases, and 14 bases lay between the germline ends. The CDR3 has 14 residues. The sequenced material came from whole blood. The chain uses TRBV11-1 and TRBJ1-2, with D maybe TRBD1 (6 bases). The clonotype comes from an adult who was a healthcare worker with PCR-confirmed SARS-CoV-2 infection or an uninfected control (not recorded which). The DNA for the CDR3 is TGTGCCAGCAGCCCGGGGGGCGTGGGCTATGGCTACACCTTC. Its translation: CASSPGGVGYGYTF. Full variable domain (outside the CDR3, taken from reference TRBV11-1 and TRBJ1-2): EAEVAQSPRYKITEKSQAVAFWCDPISGHATLYWYRQILGQGPELLVQFQDESVVDDSQLPKDRFSAERLKGVDSTLKIQPAELGDSAMYLCASSPGGVGYGYTFGSGTRLTVV.